The next 15 T cell receptor beta chains were all read from a single sample in a study of blood T cells in healthy people across ages. It was with a sample-barcoded 5' primer and a J-beta primer mix that a second PCR of roughly 6 to 12 cycles was run. One entry per CDR3 protein results from TCRdb running MiXCR on the 5' RACE reads. The sample records some 760,000 distinct CDR3 sequences, roughly 25% being singletons. The sample also formed part of further work on T cells of mothers and their children.

Sequencing was done on a sample of blood. The source of these receptors is a boy between 10 and 17 years old in good health.

This clonotype was found a few times. The chain couples TRBV28 to TRBJ2-1; a weak D match, TRBD1 (5 bases). The CDR3 covers 16 residues. Trimming shortened V by 2 bases and J by 0 bases, and 11 bases separated the two germline ends. Germline loops: CDR1 MDHEN, CDR2 SYDVKM. This CDR3 reads CASSLSTGRSYNEQFF. The CDR3 DNA reads TGTGCCAGCAGTTTAAGCACAGGACGCTCCTACAATGAGCAGTTCTTC.

The chain has TRBV6-2 or TRBV6-3 and TRBJ2-1; 8 bases align to TRBD2. The CDR3 has 16 amino acids. Germline loops: CDR1 MNHEY, CDR2 SVGEGT. With V trimmed by 6 bases and J by 2 bases, 9 bases remained unmatched. The CDR3 coding sequence is TGTGCCAGCAGACCCCCGGCTAGCGGGCCCTACAATGAGCAGTTCTTC. Protein: CASRPPASGPYNEQFF.

This clonotype has just a few counts. The chain couples TRBV9 to TRBJ2-4; possible D gene TRBD1, 6 bases. Per the germline V gene, CDR1 is SGDLS and CDR2 is YYNGEE. The CDR3 contains 13 residues. Deletions cut 7 bases from V and 3 bases from J, with 11 bases between. CDR3 region: CASGEGGKNIQYF. In nucleotides, the CDR3 is TGTGCCAGCGGAGAAGGGGGCAAAAACATTCAGTACTTC.

Only a few counts were recorded for this clonotype. The rearrangement uses TRBV6-5 and TRBJ1-6; D is unresolved. This CDR3 spans 14 amino acids. Trimming stripped 5 bases from V and 9 bases from J, with 14 bases between. Per germline, CDR1 MNHEY and CDR2 SVGAGI. The CDR3 nucleotides are TGTGCCAGCAGTCGGGAGGAGATCGTTTCACCCCTCCACTTT. Protein product: CASSREEIVSPLHF.

This chain links TRBV5-1 with TRBJ2-5; 7 bases line up with TRBD1. The CDR3 is made up of 17 amino acids. Germline CDR1 reads SGHRS; CDR2 reads YFSETQ. V lost 2 bases and J lost 1; bases outside the gene matches: 11. CDR3 region: CASSLGTARILQETQYF. The CDR3, as DNA: TGCGCCAGCAGCTTAGGGACAGCCAGAATTCTCCAAGAGACCCAGTACTTC.

The rearrangement links TRBV9 to TRBJ2-5, with 7 bases lining up with TRBD1. With the DNA end fitting TRBJ2-1 better, the J assignment may be wrong. The germline V gene has CDR1 SGDLS and CDR2 YYNGEE. The CDR3 length is 14 residues. This chain's CDR3 is CASSARTGSNEQFF. DNA of the CDR3: TGTGCCAGCAGCGCTAGGACAGGATCCAATGAGCAGTTCTTC.

The chain recombines TRBV28 with TRBJ2-7; TRBD1 might be the D (6 bases). Trimming cost V 7 bases and J 0 bases, with 16 bases left between them. This CDR3 region has 15 residues. Germline V gene data show CDR1 as MDHEN and CDR2 as SYDVKM. CDR3 sequence: CASKTGSSSSYEQYF. CDR3 nucleotide sequence: TGTGCCAGCAAAACAGGGTCGTCTAGCTCCTACGAGCAGTACTTC. The full variable domain, rest sourced from reference TRBV28 and TRBJ2-7, is DVKVTQSSRYLVKRTGEKVFLECVQDMDHENMFWYRQDPGLGLRLIYFSYDVKMKEKGDIPEGYSVSREKKERFSLILESASTNQTSMYLCASKTGSSSSYEQYFGPGTRLTVT.

This clonotype was observed a handful of times. The DNA for the CDR3 is TGCAGTGCCGAGGGACACCTGAACACTGAAGCTTTCTTT. Protein sequence: CSAEGHLNTEAFF. J is TRBJ1-1 and V is TRBV20-1, with a weak D call TRBD1 (6 bases). Germline V gives CDR1 DFQATT, CDR2 SNEGSKA (reference sequence). The CDR3 covers 13 residues. The V end lost 6 bases, the J end lost 0 bases, and 11 bases lay between the germline ends.

The V and J genes are TRBV9 and TRBJ2-5, with 7 bases that match TRBD1. This CDR3 comprises 15 residues. The V segment lost 1 base and the J segment 5 bases; nucleotides outside the gene matches: 8. CDR1 and CDR2 (germline): SGDLS, YYNGEE. As DNA, the CDR3 is TGTGCCAGCAGCGTAAGAGACAGGGATAGGGAGACCCAGTACTTC. Residues: CASSVRDRDRETQYF.

The chain couples TRBV24-1 to TRBJ2-3; D is perhaps TRBD2 (5 bases). V was trimmed by 1 base and J by 3 bases, leaving 7 bases between them. In germline, CDR1 is KGHDR, CDR2 SFDVKD. This CDR3 has 14 residues. The chain's CDR3 is CATSDFLATDTQYF. The CDR3 DNA reads as TGTGCCACCAGTGATTTTCTAGCAACAGATACGCAGTATTTT.

There are a few counts of this clonotype. The CDR3 DNA follows: TGCAGCGTTACCCCTCTAGCGGGGGGATACAATGAGCAGTTCTTC. It codes for CSVTPLAGGYNEQFF. The rearrangement links TRBV29-1 to TRBJ2-1; TRBD2 matches at 11 bases. Germline loops: CDR1 SQVTM, CDR2 ANQGSEA. The CDR3 has 15 residues. V lost 5 bases and J lost 4; bases outside the gene matches: 7.

The chain couples TRBV29-1 to TRBJ2-7, with 12 bases identical to TRBD2. The CDR3 contains 14 residues. Germline values: CDR1 SQVTM, CDR2 ANQGSEA. V lost 3 bases, J lost 3 bases, and 3 bases stayed unmatched. The CDR3 here is CSVDGLAGHYEQYF. CDR3 in DNA: TGCAGCGTTGACGGACTAGCGGGACACTACGAGCAGTACTTC.

V gene TRBV28 combines with J gene TRBJ1-4, with D uncertain. Trimming took 6 bases from V and 8 from J, leaving 10 bases between them. The CDR3 contains 12 residues. The V gene's germline CDR1 is MDHEN and CDR2 SYDVKM. The DNA of the CDR3 is TGTGCCAGCAGCCGAGGTTACGAAAAACTGTTTTTT. It translates to CASSRGYEKLFF.

The V call is TRBV10-3, the J call TRBJ2-1; 11 nucleotides match TRBD2. CDR1 is ENHRY, CDR2 SYGVKD, per germline. V trimming: 0 bases; J trimming: 4 bases; junction bases outside the gene matches: 2. The CDR3 consists of 16 residues. CDR3 bases: TGTGCCATCAGTGAGTCTACTAGCGGGAGTTACAATGAGCAGTTCTTC. It is translated as CAISESTSGSYNEQFF.

CDR3 DNA sequence: TGCGCCAGCAGCTTCCTTGGACCGGGGGTGGAAATTCAGTACTTC. Its protein is CASSFLGPGVEIQYF. V usage is TRBV5-1 and J usage is TRBJ2-4; possible D gene TRBD2, 6 bases. Trimming removed 2 bases from V and 10 bases from J, with 19 bases in between. The CDR3 totals 15 residues. Germline loops: CDR1 SGHRS, CDR2 YFSETQ.